The 10 T cell receptor beta chains below all came from one sample that was sequenced in a study of cytomegalovirus exposure and HLA in healthy donors. Generated by immunoSEQ multiplex PCR, the TCRdb table keeps only in-frame clones and is missing some. The top ten hold roughly 0.83% of the sample, which has about 360,000 clones, roughly 88% seen once. The material sequenced was PBMCs. These receptors were collected from a woman under 30 in good health and CMV-seronegative.

This clone has only a few counts. The rearrangement joins TRBV7-9 to TRBJ2-7; TRBD2 matches at 12 bases. CDR3 length equals 13 residues. V lost 6 bases and J lost 8; bases outside the gene matches: 5. Per the germline V gene, CDR1 is SEHNR and CDR2 is FQNEAQ (reference sequence). CDR3 nucleotide sequence: TGTGCCAGCAGTTCAGGACTAGCGGGAAAGCAGTACTTC. Its protein is CASSSGLAGKQYF.

This chain uses TRBV28 with TRBJ2-2; D ambiguous. The CDR3 runs 16 residues. V gave up 3 bases and J gave up 5 bases, with 16 bases separating them. Germline V gene sequence: CDR1 MDHEN, CDR2 SYDVKM. The CDR3 is CASSFQPGTPTGELFF. The CDR3 bases are TGTGCCAGCAGTTTCCAACCAGGAACCCCGACCGGGGAGCTGTTTTTT.

This clone occurred once. The V call is TRBV27, the J call TRBJ2-5; TRBD2 aligns across 7 bases. J lost 5 bases, V lost 5 bases, and 8 bases had no gene match. The CDR3 length is 14 residues. Germline V gene lookup returns CDR1 MNHEY and CDR2 SMNVEV (reference sequence). CDR3 DNA sequence: TGTGCCAGCAGTCCGGATCCGCGGGGGGAGACCCAGTACTTC. Protein product: CASSPDPRGETQYF.

The chain is built from TRBV5-1 and TRBJ1-1; no clear D. Trimming took off 3 bases at V and 1 base at J, with 7 bases between the two ends. CDR3 length: 13 amino acids. CDR1 is SGHRS, CDR2 YFSETQ, per germline. The CDR3 reads CASSWLGNTEAFF. Written as DNA, the CDR3 is TGCGCCAGCAGCTGGCTAGGGAACACTGAAGCTTTCTTT. Together with reference TRBV5-1 and TRBJ1-1, the CDR3 gives the full variable domain: KAGVTQTPRYLIKTRGQQVTLSCSPISGHRSVSWYQQTPGQGLQFLFEYFSETQRNKGNFPGRFSGRQFSNSRSEMNVSTLELGDSALYLCASSWLGNTEAFFGQGTRLTVV.

The chain recombines TRBV2 with TRBJ2-7; 9 nucleotides match TRBD2. With V trimmed by 10 bases and J by 5 bases, 9 bases remained unmatched. From germline, CDR1 is SNHLY and CDR2 FYNNEI. CDR3 length: 13 amino acids. CDR3 bases: TGTGCCACCTATAGCGGGAGTCGGAACGAGCAGTACTTC. This codes for CATYSGSRNEQYF.

The chain employs TRBV30 and TRBJ1-6, with 9 bases aligning to TRBD1. Losses at the gene ends were 2 bases for V and 4 bases for J; bases not matched to a gene: 12. The length of the CDR3 is 18 residues. Germline CDR1 GTSNPN, CDR2 SVGIG (reference sequence). The CDR3 is CAWSRDRAIGSYNSPLHF. For the CDR3, the DNA is TGTGCCTGGAGTAGGGACAGGGCTATCGGCTCATATAATTCACCCCTCCACTTT. Based on the CDR3 plus reference TRBV30 and TRBJ1-6, the full variable domain is SQTIHQWPATLVQPVGSPLSLECTVEGTSNPNLYWYRQAAGRGLQLLFYSVGIGQISSEVPQNLSASRPQDRQFILSSKKLLLSDSGFYLCAWSRDRAIGSYNSPLHFGNGTRLTVT.

The CDR3 spells CSARRAYEQYF. The CDR3 DNA sequence: TGCAGTGCTAGACGGGCCTACGAGCAGTACTTC. V is TRBV20-1 and J is TRBJ2-7; D is undetermined. Trimming cost V 2 bases and J 2 bases, with 4 bases left between them. The CDR3 spans 11 residues. Germline CDR1 and CDR2: DFQATT and SNEGSKA (reference sequence).

The V call is TRBV6-1, the J call TRBJ1-1; 9 nucleotides align to TRBD1. This CDR3 contains 17 residues. The germline V gene has CDR1 MNHNS and CDR2 SASEGT. With 4 bases clipped from V and 0 bases from J, the junction kept 9 bases outside the gene matches. The CDR3 DNA sequence: TGTGCCAGCAGTGGCCGGGGGACAGGGTTCGTGAACACTGAAGCTTTCTTT. This encodes CASSGRGTGFVNTEAFF.

The V gene is TRBV9, the J gene TRBJ2-3, with TRBD2 identical over 12 bases. The ends lost 4 bases at V and 0 bases at J; junction bases unmatched: 6. The V gene's germline CDR1 is SGDLS and CDR2 YYNGEE. CDR3 size: 17 residues. CDR3 residues: CASSLAGGPSSTDTQYF. DNA for the CDR3: TGTGCCAGCAGCCTAGCGGGGGGGCCCTCTAGCACAGATACGCAGTATTTT.

Turning to this clone: This may be a read error: a much more frequent sequence differs by one nucleotide. The same CDR3 arises from other DNA sequences in this sample as well. CDR3 protein: CASSYSGTIGEQYF. Here the CDR3 DNA reads TGTGCCAGCAGTTACTCCGGGACTATTGGCGAGCAGTACTTC. The genes are TRBV6-5 and TRBJ2-7; 7 bases fit TRBD2. The CDR3 has 14 amino acids. V dropped 0 bases and J dropped 6; count of bases not matched to a gene: 5. Germline CDR1 reads MNHEY; CDR2 reads SVGAGI.